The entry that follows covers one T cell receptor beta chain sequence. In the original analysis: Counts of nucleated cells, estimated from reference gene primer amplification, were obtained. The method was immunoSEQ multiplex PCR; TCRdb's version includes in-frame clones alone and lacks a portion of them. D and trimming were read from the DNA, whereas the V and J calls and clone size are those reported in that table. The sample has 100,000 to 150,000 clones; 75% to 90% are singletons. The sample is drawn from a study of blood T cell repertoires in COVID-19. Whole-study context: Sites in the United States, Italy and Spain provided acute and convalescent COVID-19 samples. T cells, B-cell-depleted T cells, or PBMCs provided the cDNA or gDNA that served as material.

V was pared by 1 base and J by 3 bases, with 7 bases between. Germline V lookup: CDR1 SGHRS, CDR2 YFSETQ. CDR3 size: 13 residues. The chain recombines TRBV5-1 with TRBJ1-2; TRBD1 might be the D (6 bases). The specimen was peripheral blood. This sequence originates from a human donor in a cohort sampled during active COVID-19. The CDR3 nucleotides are TGCGCCAGCAGCTTGAAGGGGGACTATGGCTACACCTTC. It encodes CASSLKGDYGYTF.